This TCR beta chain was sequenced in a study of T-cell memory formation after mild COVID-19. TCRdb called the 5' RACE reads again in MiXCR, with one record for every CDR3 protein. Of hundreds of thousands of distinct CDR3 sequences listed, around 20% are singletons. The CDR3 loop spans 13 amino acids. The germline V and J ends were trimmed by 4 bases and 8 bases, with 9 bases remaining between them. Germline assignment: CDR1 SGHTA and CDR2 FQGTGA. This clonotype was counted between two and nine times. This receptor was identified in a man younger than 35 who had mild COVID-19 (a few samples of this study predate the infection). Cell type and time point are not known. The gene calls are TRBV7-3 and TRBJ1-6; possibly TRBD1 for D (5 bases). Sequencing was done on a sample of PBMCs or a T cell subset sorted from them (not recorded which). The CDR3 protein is CASSSGGDSPLHF. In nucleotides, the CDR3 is TGTGCCAGCAGCTCGGGGGGGGATTCACCCCTCCACTTT. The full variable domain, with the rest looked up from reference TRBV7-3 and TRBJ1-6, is GAGVSQTPSNKVTEKGKYVELRCDPISGHTALYWYRQSLGQGPEFLIYFQGTGAADDSGLPNDRFFAVRPEGSVSTLKIQRTERGDSAVYLCASSSGGDSPLHFGNGTRLTVT.